This T cell receptor beta chain was profiled in a study of blood T cell repertoires in COVID-19. Only in-frame clones appear in the TCRdb table, and some are missing; sequencing was by immunoSEQ multiplex PCR. The top ten clones hold about 4% of a sample with approximately 140,000 clones, 75% to 90% of them seen once. The sequencing sample was made of peripheral blood. The clonotype comes from a woman between 55 and 75 years old with active or convalescent COVID-19.

For the CDR3, the DNA is TGTGCCAGCAGCCCGGACAGGGGAGATCAGCCCCAGCATTTT. This gives the protein CASSPDRGDQPQHF. The chain has TRBV7-2 and TRBJ1-5; 9 nucleotides align to TRBD1. Germline V CDR1 and CDR2: SGHTA, FQGNSA. V dropped 5 bases and J dropped 5; count of bases not matched to a gene: 4. This CDR3 is built from 14 residues. Variable domain in full (rest from reference TRBV7-2 and TRBJ1-5): GAGVSQSPSNKVTEKGKDVELRCDPISGHTALYWYRQSLGQGLEFLIYFQGNSAPDKSGLPSDRFSAERTGGSVSTLTIQRTQQEDSAVYLCASSPDRGDQPQHFGDGTRLSIL.